The T cell receptor (beta chain) described here comes from a study of CD8+ T cells in alopecia areata. The sequencing template was cDNA reverse transcribed from extracted RNA. Profiled with immunoSEQ multiplex PCR; TCRdb holds only in-frame clones, not every one. The profile shows 200,000 or so clones, roughly 64% of them singletons. By share, this clone counts as medium-sized (0.01 to 0.1%). What it binds is unknown. As to treatment: oral pan-JAK inhibitor, 5-10 mg twice daily. Study conclusions and caveats: Tofacitinib significantly lowered scalp clonality and expanded CD8+ clones among the top 100. Lesional tissue from the scalp (especially in alopecia totalis/universalis) showed higher clonality than normal scalp.

CDR1 is ENHRY, CDR2 SYGVKD, per germline. V dropped 4 bases and J dropped 0 bases, with 4 bases sitting between them. This CDR3 is built from 13 residues. This sequence joins TRBV10-3 and TRBJ1-3, with D unclear. The sequencing here drew on CD4+ T cells sorted from blood, taken at week 24, from a patient treated with tofacitinib. This clonotype was obtained from a human donor with alopecia areata. The CDR3 DNA reads TGTGCCATCAGTGTGCCCTCTGGAAACACCATATATTTT. Translation gives CAISVPSGNTIYF.